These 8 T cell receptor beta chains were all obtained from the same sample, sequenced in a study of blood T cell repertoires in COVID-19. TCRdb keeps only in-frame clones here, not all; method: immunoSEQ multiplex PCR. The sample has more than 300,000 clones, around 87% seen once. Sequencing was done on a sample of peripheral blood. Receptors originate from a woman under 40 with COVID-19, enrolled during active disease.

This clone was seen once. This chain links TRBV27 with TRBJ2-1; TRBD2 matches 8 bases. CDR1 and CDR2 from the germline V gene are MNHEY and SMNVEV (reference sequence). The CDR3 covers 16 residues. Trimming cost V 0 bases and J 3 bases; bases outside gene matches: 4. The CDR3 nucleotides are TGTGCCAGCAGTTTATCTGGCGGGAGGCGCTACAATGAGCAGTTCTTC. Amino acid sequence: CASSLSGGRRYNEQFF.

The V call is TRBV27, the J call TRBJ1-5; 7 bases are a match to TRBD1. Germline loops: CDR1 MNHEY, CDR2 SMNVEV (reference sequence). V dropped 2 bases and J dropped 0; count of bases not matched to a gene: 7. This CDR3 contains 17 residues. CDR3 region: CASSLHRGMGSNQPQHF. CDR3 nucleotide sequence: TGTGCCAGCAGTTTACACAGGGGTATGGGTAGCAATCAGCCCCAGCATTTT.

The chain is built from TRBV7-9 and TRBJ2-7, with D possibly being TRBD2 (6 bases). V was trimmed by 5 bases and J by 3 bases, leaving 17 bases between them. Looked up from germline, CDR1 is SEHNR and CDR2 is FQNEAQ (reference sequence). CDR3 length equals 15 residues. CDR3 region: CASSPLEAGGYEQYF. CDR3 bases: TGTGCCAGCAGCCCCCTCGAAGCGGGTGGCTACGAGCAGTACTTC.

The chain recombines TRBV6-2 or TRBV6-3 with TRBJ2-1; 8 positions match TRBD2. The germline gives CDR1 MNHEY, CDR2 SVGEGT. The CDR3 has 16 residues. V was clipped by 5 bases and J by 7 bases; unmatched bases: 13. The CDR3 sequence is CASSGLSGREVNEQFF. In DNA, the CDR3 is TGTGCCAGCAGTGGGTTGAGCGGGAGAGAAGTAAATGAGCAGTTCTTC.

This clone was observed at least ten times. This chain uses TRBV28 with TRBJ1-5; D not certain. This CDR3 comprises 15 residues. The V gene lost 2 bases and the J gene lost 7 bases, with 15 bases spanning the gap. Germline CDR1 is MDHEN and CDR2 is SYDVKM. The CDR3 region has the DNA TGTGCCAGCAGTTTAGGGGAGGGTGGGTGGCAGCCCCAGCATTTT. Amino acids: CASSLGEGGWQPQHF.

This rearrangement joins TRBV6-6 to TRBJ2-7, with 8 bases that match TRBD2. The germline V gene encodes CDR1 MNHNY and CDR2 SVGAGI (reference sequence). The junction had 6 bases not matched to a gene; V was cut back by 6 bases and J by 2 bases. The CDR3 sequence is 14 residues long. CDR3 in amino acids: CASSRSGGTYEQYF. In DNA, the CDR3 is TGTGCCAGCAGCCGCTCGGGGGGGACCTACGAGCAGTACTTC.

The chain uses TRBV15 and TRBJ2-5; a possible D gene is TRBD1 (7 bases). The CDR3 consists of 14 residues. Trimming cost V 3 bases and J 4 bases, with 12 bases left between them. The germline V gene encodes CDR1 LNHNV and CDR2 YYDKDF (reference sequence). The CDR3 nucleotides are TGTGCCACCAGCAGGGAGGGGGCCCCAGAGACCCAGTACTTC. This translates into CATSREGAPETQYF.

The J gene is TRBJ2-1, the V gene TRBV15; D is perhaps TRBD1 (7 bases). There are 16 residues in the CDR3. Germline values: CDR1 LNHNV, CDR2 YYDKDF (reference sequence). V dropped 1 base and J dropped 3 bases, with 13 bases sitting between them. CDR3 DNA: TGTGCCACCAGCAGAGTGGGGCAGGGGGGCTACAATGAGCAGTTCTTC. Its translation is CATSRVGQGGYNEQFF.